This T cell receptor (beta chain) is from a study of identical twins. Regarding the study as a whole: Reduced insertions were recorded for abundant cord blood beta clonotypes, with no such pattern in memory repertoires. Excess sharing between twins was weaker in beta out-of-frame sequences. Out-of-frame alpha sequences that twins shared showed excess low generation probability.

This clonotype showed up many times. As yet, its antigen is unknown. Carrying unique molecular identifiers, the cDNA also gained a universal primer site through template switching. In TCRdb, the 5' RACE reads were re-called with MiXCR into one record per CDR3 protein. This table holds 500,000 or so distinct CDR3 sequences, about 20% found once. CDR1 DFQATT and CDR2 SNEGSKA come from the germline V gene (reference sequence). J gave up 5 bases and V 3 bases, and 11 bases lay outside the gene matches. This CDR3 comprises 15 residues. These records were also assigned to another study, of T cells expressing NK-cell markers.

The receptor was derived from a woman younger than 35 in good health. Material for sequencing was CD4+ T cells sorted from blood. V is TRBV20-1 and J is TRBJ2-3; 7 bases agree with TRBD2. In DNA form, the CDR3 reads TGCAGTGCTAGCCCCCGGCGGGGGACCTTAGATACGCAGTATTTT. Translation: CSASPRRGTLDTQYF.